This record looks at one TCR beta chain sequence and its context. This sample is part of a study of blood T cell repertoires in COVID-19. Original analysis: Estimated nucleated cell counts came from reference gene primer amplification. Sequencing was performed with immunoSEQ multiplex PCR; in TCRdb, only in-frame clones are kept and a portion is missing. The V and J calls and clone size are taken from that table; D and trimming were inferred from the DNA. The table includes about 440,000 clones, approximately 88% detected once. CDR1 and CDR2 from the germline V gene are SGDLS and YYNGEE. The CDR3 extends over 15 amino acids. V lost 4 bases and J 3 bases, leaving 11 bases between the germline ends.

The sequencing input was peripheral blood. This receptor was taken from a woman in her forties or fifties with COVID-19, enrolled during active disease. The rearrangement links TRBV9 to TRBJ1-6, with D perhaps matching TRBD1 (6 bases). The DNA of the CDR3 is TGTGCCAGCAGCCCACAGGGAGACTATAATTCACCCCTCCACTTT. Translating gives CASSPQGDYNSPLHF.